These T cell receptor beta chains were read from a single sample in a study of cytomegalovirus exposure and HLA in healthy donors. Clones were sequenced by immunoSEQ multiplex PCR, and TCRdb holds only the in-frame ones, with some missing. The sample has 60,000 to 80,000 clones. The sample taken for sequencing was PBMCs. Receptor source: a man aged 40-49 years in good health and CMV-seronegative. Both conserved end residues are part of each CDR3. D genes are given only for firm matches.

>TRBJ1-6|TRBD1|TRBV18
CASSLDRVNSPLHF
TGTGCCAGCTCACTCGACAGGGTTAATTCACCCCTCCACTTT
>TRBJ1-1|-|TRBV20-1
CSAPGSTEAFF
TGCAGTGCTCCGGGTAGCACTGAAGCTTTCTTT
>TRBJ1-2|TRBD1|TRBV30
CAWSRLRGTGKFYGYTF
TGTGCCTGGAGTCGGTTAAGGGGGACAGGGAAATTTTATGGCTACACCTTC
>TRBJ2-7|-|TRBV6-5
CASKRDLGYEQYF
TGTGCCAGTAAACGAGACCTAGGCTACGAGCAGTACTTC
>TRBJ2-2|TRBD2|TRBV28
CASRETSGSTGELFF
TGTGCCAGCAGGGAGACTAGCGGGAGTACCGGGGAGCTGTTTTTT
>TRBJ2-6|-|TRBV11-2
CASSLRLTSTGANVLTF
TGTGCCAGCAGCTTACGACTCACTTCTACTGGGGCCAACGTCCTGACTTTC
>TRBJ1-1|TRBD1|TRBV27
CASSDYGTGSRGAFF
TGTGCCAGCAGTGACTACGGGACAGGGTCGCGGGGAGCTTTCTTT
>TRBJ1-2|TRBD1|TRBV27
CASSPVDRGRYGYTF
TGTGCCAGCAGTCCCGTAGACAGGGGACGGTATGGCTACACCTTC
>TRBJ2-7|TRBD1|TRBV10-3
CAISDTGQGQYEQYF
TGTGCCATCAGTGATACCGGACAGGGACAATACGAGCAGTACTTC
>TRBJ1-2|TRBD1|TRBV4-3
CASSHGTGVGYTF
TGCGCCAGCAGCCACGGGACAGGGGTTGGCTACACCTTC
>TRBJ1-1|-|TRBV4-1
CASSQAGQSSAFF
TGCGCCAGCAGCCAAGCAGGGCAGTCCTCTGCTTTCTTT
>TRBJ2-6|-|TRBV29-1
CSVGQGTAGANVLTF
TGCAGCGTGGGGCAGGGGACGGCTGGGGCCAACGTCCTGACTTTC
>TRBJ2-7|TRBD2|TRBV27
CASSRQTSGGAYEQYF
TGTGCCAGCAGCCGCCAGACTAGCGGGGGGGCCTACGAGCAGTACTTC
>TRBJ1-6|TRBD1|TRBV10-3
CASRGDRGNSPLHF
TGTGCCTCCCGTGGAGACAGGGGTAATTCACCCCTCCACTTT
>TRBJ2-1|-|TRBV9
CASSPTASAVEQFF
TGTGCCAGCAGCCCGACGGCTAGCGCGGTTGAGCAGTTCTTC
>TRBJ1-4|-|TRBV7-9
CASSQQKNRDEKLFF
TGTGCCAGCAGCCAGCAAAAAAACAGGGATGAAAAACTGTTTTTT
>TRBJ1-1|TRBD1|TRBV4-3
CASSQRAQGGTTEAFF
TGCGCCAGCAGCCAGAGGGCACAGGGGGGGACCACTGAAGCTTTCTTT
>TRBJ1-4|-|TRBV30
CALARGEKLFF
TGTGCCCTGGCGCGAGGTGAAAAACTGTTTTTT
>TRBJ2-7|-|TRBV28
CASSLRQLYEQYF
TGTGCCAGCAGTTTGAGGCAGCTCTACGAGCAGTACTTC
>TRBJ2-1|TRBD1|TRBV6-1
CASSEGDRESQFF
TGTGCCAGCAGTGAGGGGGACAGGGAATCGCAGTTCTTC
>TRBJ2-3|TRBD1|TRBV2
CASSDRATGTDTQYF
TGCGCCAGCAGTGACAGGGCCACGGGCACAGATACGCAGTATTTT
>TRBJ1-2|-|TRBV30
CAWSQQPNYGYTF
TGTGCCTGGAGCCAACAGCCTAACTATGGCTACACCTTC
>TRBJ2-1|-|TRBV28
CASSTPERNEQFF
TGTGCCAGCAGCACCCCCGAGCGGAATGAGCAGTTCTTC
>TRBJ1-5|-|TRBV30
CAWSVGRLLSPQHF
TGTGCCTGGAGTGTCGGCAGGCTTCTTTCACCCCAGCATTTT
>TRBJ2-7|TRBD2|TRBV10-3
CAISEGLAGSSSYEQYF
TGTGCCATCAGTGAGGGGTTAGCGGGGTCGAGCTCCTACGAGCAGTACTTC
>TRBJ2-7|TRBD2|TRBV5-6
CASSRGGSSYEQYF
TGTGCCAGCAGCCGGGGGGGCAGCTCCTACGAGCAGTACTTC
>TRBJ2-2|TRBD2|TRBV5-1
CASSLARAGEGTGELFF
TGCGCCAGCAGCTTGGCCCGAGCGGGAGAGGGCACCGGGGAGCTGTTTTTT
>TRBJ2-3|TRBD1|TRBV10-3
CAISDPGQGSTDTQYF
TGTGCCATCAGTGACCCGGGACAGGGGAGCACAGATACGCAGTATTTT
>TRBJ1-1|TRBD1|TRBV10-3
CAISLAGGNTEAFF
TGTGCCATCAGTTTAGCAGGGGGCAACACTGAAGCTTTCTTT
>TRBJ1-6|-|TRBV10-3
CAIKQGPNPDSPLHF
TGTGCCATCAAACAGGGCCCTAACCCTGATTCACCCCTCCACTTT
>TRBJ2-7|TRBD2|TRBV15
CATSRLSTSGSIHEQYF
TGTGCCACCAGCAGGTTGTCCACTAGCGGGAGTATACACGAGCAGTACTTC
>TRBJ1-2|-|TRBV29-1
CSVGQVPYTF
TGCAGCGTTGGGCAGGTCCCCTACACCTTC
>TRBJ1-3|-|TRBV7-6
CASSLAIAVSLMSSGNTIYF
TGTGCCAGCAGCTTAGCAATAGCAGTGTCCCTTATGAGCTCTGGAAACACCATATATTTT
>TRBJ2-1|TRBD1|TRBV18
CASSPFEGQGRINEQFF
TGTGCCAGCTCACCTTTTGAGGGACAGGGGAGAATCAATGAGCAGTTCTTC
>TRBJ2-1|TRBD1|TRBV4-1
CASSQDNRGYEQFF
TGCGCCAGCAGCCAAGATAACAGGGGCTATGAGCAGTTCTTC
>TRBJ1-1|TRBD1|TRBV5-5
CASSQDRGRTEAFF
TGTGCCAGCAGCCAGGACAGGGGGCGGACTGAAGCTTTCTTT
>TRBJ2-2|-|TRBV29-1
CSVRQARTGELFF
TGCAGCGTTAGGCAGGCCCGGACCGGGGAGCTGTTTTTT
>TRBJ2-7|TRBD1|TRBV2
CASSRTGGNEQYF
TGTGCCAGCAGTAGGACAGGGGGGAACGAGCAGTACTTC
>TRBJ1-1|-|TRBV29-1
CSVDLVREAFF
TGCAGCGTTGATCTTGTTAGAGAAGCTTTCTTT
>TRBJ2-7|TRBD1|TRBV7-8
CASSTPGQGASYEQYF
TGTGCCAGCTCTACACCCGGGCAGGGGGCTTCCTACGAGCAGTACTTC